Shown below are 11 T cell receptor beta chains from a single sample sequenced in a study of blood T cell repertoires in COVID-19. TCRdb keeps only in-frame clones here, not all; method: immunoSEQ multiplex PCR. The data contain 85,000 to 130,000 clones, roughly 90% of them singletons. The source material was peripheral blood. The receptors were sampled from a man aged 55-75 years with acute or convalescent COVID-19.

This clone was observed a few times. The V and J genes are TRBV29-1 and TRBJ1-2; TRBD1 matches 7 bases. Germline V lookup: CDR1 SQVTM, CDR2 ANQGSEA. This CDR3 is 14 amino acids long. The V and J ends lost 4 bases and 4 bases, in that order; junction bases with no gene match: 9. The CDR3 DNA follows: TGCAGCGTTGGAGAGACAGGGCCCGTCTATGGCTACACCTTC. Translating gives CSVGETGPVYGYTF.

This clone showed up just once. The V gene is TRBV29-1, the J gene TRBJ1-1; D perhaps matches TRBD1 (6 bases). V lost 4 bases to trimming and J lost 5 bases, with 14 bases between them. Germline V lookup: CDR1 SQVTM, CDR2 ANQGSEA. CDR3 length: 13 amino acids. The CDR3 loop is CSVGWAQGTEAFF. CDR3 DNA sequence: TGCAGCGTTGGCTGGGCTCAGGGGACTGAAGCTTTCTTT.

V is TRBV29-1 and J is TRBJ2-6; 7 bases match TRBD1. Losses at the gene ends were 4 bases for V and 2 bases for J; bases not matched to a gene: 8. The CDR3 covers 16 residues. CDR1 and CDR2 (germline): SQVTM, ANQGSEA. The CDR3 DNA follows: TGCAGCGTTGCCGGGACAGAAAAAACTGGGGCCAACGTCCTGACTTTC. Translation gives CSVAGTEKTGANVLTF.

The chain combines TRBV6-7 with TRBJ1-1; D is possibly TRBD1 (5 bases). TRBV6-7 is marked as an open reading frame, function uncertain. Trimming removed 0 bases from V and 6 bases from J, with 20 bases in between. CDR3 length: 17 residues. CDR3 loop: CASSYSRQGNSVAEAFF. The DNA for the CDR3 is TGTGCCAGCAGTTACTCGAGGCAGGGTAATAGTGTAGCTGAAGCTTTCTTT.

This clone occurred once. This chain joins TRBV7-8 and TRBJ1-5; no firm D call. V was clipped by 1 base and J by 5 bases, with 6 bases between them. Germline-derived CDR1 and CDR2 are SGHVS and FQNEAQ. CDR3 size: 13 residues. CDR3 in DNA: TGTGCCAGCAGCTTAGGGGGAGATCAGCCCCAGCATTTT. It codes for CASSLGGDQPQHF.

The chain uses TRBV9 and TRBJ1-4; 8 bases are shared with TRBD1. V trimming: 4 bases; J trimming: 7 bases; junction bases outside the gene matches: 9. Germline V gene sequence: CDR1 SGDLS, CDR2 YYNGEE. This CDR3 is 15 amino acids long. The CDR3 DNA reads TGTGCCAGCAGCCCCACAGGGGGAGAGGGTGAAAAACTGTTTTTT. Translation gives CASSPTGGEGEKLFF.

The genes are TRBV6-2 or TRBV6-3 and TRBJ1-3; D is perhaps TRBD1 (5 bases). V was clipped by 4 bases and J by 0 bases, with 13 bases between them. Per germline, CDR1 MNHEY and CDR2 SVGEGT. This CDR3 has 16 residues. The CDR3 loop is CASSLQVARSGNTIYF. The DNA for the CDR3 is TGTGCCAGCAGTTTACAGGTTGCGCGCTCTGGAAACACCATATATTTT.

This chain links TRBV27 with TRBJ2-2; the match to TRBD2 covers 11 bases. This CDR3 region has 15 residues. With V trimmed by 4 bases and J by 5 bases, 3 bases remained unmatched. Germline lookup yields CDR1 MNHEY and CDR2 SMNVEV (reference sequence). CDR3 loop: CASSYTSGSTGELFF. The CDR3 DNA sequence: TGTGCCAGCAGTTACACTAGCGGGAGTACCGGGGAGCTGTTTTTT.

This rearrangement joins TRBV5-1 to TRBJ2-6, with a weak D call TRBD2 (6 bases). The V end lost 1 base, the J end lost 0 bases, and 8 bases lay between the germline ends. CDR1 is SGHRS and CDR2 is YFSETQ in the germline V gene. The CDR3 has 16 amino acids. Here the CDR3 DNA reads TGCGCCAGCAGCTTGCCGGGGGACTCTGGGGCCAACGTCCTGACTTTC. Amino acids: CASSLPGDSGANVLTF.

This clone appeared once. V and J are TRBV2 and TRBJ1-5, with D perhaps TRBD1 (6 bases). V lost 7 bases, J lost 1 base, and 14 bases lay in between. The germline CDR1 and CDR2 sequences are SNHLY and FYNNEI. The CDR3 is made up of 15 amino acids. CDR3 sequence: CASNLQGGSNQPQHF. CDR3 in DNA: TGTGCCAGCAATTTACAGGGAGGGAGCAATCAGCCCCAGCATTTT.

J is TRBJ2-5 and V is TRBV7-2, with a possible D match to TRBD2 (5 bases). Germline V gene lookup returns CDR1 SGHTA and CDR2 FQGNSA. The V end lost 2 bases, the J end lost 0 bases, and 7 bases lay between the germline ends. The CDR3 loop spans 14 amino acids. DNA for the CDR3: TGTGCCAGCAGCTTACAAGCGGACCAAGAGACCCAGTACTTC. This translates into CASSLQADQETQYF.